This TCR beta chain derives from a study of OX40 agonist ivuxolimab in advanced cancers. Study context: Averaging roughly 60 years in age, with a range of about 23 to 80, the cohort was around 85% male.

The assay was immunoSEQ multiplex PCR, and TCRdb's table has in-frame clones only and misses some. The sample comprises 65,000 to 70,000 clones, around 86% of which are singletons, and 0.38% rests with the top ten. Per the germline V gene, CDR1 is GTSNPN and CDR2 is SVGIG (reference sequence). With 2 bases removed from V and 7 bases from J, the gap between germline ends came to 9 bases. This CDR3 has 12 amino acids. This material consisted of CD4+ or CD8+ T cells sorted from blood, taken in a trial of the OX40 agonist ivuxolimab. This receptor was obtained from an adult with an advanced solid tumor such as melanoma, head and neck, liver or kidney cancer. This chain joins TRBV30 and TRBJ1-5, with D perhaps matching TRBD1 (5 bases). CDR3 residues: CAWSPGGQPQHF. The CDR3 DNA reads as TGTGCCTGGAGTCCCGGGGGGCAGCCCCAGCATTTT. Complete variable domain (other parts from reference TRBV30 and TRBJ1-5): SQTIHQWPATLVQPVGSPLSLECTVEGTSNPNLYWYRQAAGRGLQLLFYSVGIGQISSEVPQNLSASRPQDRQFILSSKKLLLSDSGFYLCAWSPGGQPQHFGDGTRLSIL.